The source of this T cell receptor beta chain is a study of cytomegalovirus exposure and HLA in healthy donors. In the PCR, 60 Vbeta and 13 Jbeta primers were used. The method was immunoSEQ multiplex PCR; TCRdb's version includes in-frame clones alone and lacks a portion of them. The sample holds 120,000 or so clones, 50% to 75% seen once. Germline assignment: CDR1 LNHDA and CDR2 SQIVND (reference sequence). CDR3 length: 15 residues. V dropped 7 bases and J dropped 0 bases, with 13 bases sitting between them. The sequence came from a woman aged 40 to 55 in good health and CMV-seropositive. The rearrangement joins TRBV19 to TRBJ2-4; tentatively, D is TRBD1 (6 bases). The sequencing sample was made of PBMCs. The CDR3 protein is CASTRTALAKNIQYF. CDR3 nucleotide sequence: TGTGCCAGTACGAGGACAGCTCTAGCCAAAAACATTCAGTACTTC.